This is a list of T cell receptor beta chains from one sample in a study of early T cells in non-severe SARS-CoV-2 infection. TCRdb reprocessed the 5' RACE reads with MiXCR, giving one entry per CDR3 protein. The sample has 35,000 to 45,000 distinct CDR3 sequences; more than 8% are singletons. The sequenced material came from whole blood. These receptors were obtained from an adult who was a healthcare worker with PCR-confirmed SARS-CoV-2 infection or an uninfected control (not recorded which). CDR3s include the opening cysteine and the closing phenylalanine or tryptophan. A D gene is named only where the DNA matches it firmly. A clone size is listed for some rows: how often the clone was seen (once, few, many), or a class if it is expanded.

V gene,J gene,D gene,clone size,CDR3 DNA,CDR3 protein
TRBV20-1,TRBJ1-5,.,many,TGCAGTGCTAGATTCCCTTATAGCAATCAGCCCCAGCATTTT,CSARFPYSNQPQHF
TRBV6-6,TRBJ2-1,TRBD2,many,TGTGCCAGCAAACCCCGGGGGGGCAGGGGACCTAATTCCTACAATGAGCAGTTCTTC,CASKPRGGRGPNSYNEQFF
TRBV11-3,TRBJ2-3,.,many,TGTGCCAGCAGCTTAGAAGGTGTCGGGTTGAATACGCAGTATTTT,CASSLEGVGLNTQYF
TRBV27,TRBJ2-3,.,.,TGTGCCAGCAGTCACACAGATACGCAGTATTTT,CASSHTDTQYF
TRBV20-1,TRBJ2-7,.,once,TGCAGTGCTAGAGATCGTAGCAAGGCCTGCGAGCAGTACTTC,CSARDRSKACEQYF
TRBV12-3/TRBV12-4,TRBJ2-3,TRBD1,many,TGTGCCAGCAGCCGTGACAGGGGATTAGGAGATACGCAGTATTTT,CASSRDRGLGDTQYF
TRBV7-2,TRBJ2-1,TRBD1,few,TGTGCCAGCACCCCAGACAGGGTCCATGAGCAGTTCTTC,CASTPDRVHEQFF
TRBV4-2,TRBJ2-6,.,medium-sized,TGTGCCAGCAGCCAAGCAACACAGACGTCCTCTGGGGCCAACGTCCTGACTTTC,CASSQATQTSSGANVLTF
TRBV7-2,TRBJ2-7,.,.,TGTGCCAGCAGCTTCGAGAGGAGCTACGAGCAGTACTTC,CASSFERSYEQYF
TRBV7-2,TRBJ1-2,.,many,TGTGCCAGCAGCTTAGAACCCAGGGGAGATGGCTACACCTTC,CASSLEPRGDGYTF
TRBV20-1,TRBJ1-5,TRBD1,many,TGCAGTGCTACTACCGCGGGACAGGGGAACCAGCCCCAGCATTTT,CSATTAGQGNQPQHF
TRBV12-3/TRBV12-4,TRBJ2-2,.,many,TGTGCCAGCAGTTTATGGGGTGGGAGTGAAGGGGAGCTGTTTTTT,CASSLWGGSEGELFF
TRBV12-3/TRBV12-4,TRBJ1-3,TRBD1,few,TGTGCCAGCAGTCAAGCCGGGACAGGGGCTGGAAACACCATATATTTT,CASSQAGTGAGNTIYF
TRBV29-1,TRBJ2-5,.,many,TGCAGCGTTGAAGGAGGTGCATTC,CSVEGGAF
TRBV4-2,TRBJ2-7,.,many,TGTGCCAGCAGCCTTGCGGCGGACGTACTTTCCTACGAGCAGTACTTC,CASSLAADVLSYEQYF
TRBV3-1,TRBJ2-1,TRBD1,many,TGTGCCAGCAGCCTTAGACAGGGGACCTACAATGAGCAGTTCTTC,CASSLRQGTYNEQFF
TRBV27,TRBJ2-3,.,.,TGTGCCAGCAGTTCACAGATTCCGGGACCAAAGGGCATCCATAGCACAGATACGCAGTATTTT,CASSSQIPGPKGIHSTDTQYF
TRBV10-1,TRBJ2-7,.,many,TGCGCCAGCAGTGAGAACCCAGGGTACGAGCAGTACTTC,CASSENPGYEQYF
TRBV6-6,TRBJ2-4,.,many,TGTGCCAGCAGCCCTGTTGGTGCATCCAAAAACATTCAGTACTTC,CASSPVGASKNIQYF
TRBV5-1,TRBJ2-1,TRBD2,many,TGCGCCAGCAGCGCAGGACTAGTGGGCAATGAGCAGTTCTTC,CASSAGLVGNEQFF
TRBV18,TRBJ2-2,TRBD1,few,TGTGCCAGCTCACCAGGCGACAGGGGCACCGGGGAGCTGTTTTTT,CASSPGDRGTGELFF
TRBV5-4,TRBJ2-5,.,many,TGTGCCAGCAGCCAGACGGCCACCAGAGACCAGTACTTC,CASSQTATRDQYF
TRBV3-1,TRBJ1-5,.,.,TGTGCCAGCAGCCATTTCCCCCCTACTCGGGGTCGCAATCAGCCCCAGCATTTT,CASSHFPPTRGRNQPQHF
TRBV7-9,TRBJ2-7,.,many,TGTGCCAGCAGCCCGGACGGTTACGAGCAGTACTTC,CASSPDGYEQYF
TRBV19,TRBJ2-6,.,many,TGTGCCAGTGCTCGAGGGATGAGAACTGGGGCCAACGTCCTGACTTTC,CASARGMRTGANVLTF
TRBV13,TRBJ1-2,.,few,TGTGCCAGCAGCCCCCAGGGGCGGGGTGGCTACACCTTC,CASSPQGRGGYTF